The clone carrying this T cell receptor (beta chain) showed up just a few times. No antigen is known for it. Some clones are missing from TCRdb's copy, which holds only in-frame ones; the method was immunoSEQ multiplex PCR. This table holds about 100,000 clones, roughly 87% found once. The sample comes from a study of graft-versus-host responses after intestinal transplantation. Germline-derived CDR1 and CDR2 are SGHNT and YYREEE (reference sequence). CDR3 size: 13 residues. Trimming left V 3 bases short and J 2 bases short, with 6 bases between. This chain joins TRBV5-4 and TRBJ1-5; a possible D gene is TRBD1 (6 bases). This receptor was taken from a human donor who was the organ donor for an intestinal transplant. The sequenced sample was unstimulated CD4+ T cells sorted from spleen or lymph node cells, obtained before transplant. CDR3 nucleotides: TGTGCCAGCAGCTCAGGGGGCAATCAGCCCCAGCATTTT. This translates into CASSSGGNQPQHF.